The 5 T cell receptor beta chains presented below share a single source sample, sequenced in a study of blood T cell repertoires in COVID-19 (dated by TCRdb to the early 2020s). The library was built by means of the immunoSEQ multiplex PCR assay. Imported from immuneACCESS, the table was reduced by TCRdb to in-frame sequences with V and J called. These copies leave out some clones; in studies compared against another copy, an unresolved V gene accounts for under half, and the cause of the remainder is not known. The sample data list 150,000 to 200,000 clones, and roughly three quarters of these were observed just once. Approximately 15% of the sample belongs to the ten largest clones. The sequencing input was peripheral blood. The receptors shown here come from a man in his 60s with active or convalescent COVID-19.

V usage is TRBV19 and J usage is TRBJ1-6, with no clear D. CDR3 size: 14 residues. Germline assignment: CDR1 LNHDA and CDR2 SQIVND (reference sequence). V gave up 3 bases and J gave up 7 bases, with 10 bases separating them. The CDR3 spells CASSIDGVNSPLHF. CDR3 nucleotides: TGTGCCAGTAGTATCGACGGGGTCAATTCACCCCTCCACTTT.

The V gene is TRBV7-3, the J gene TRBJ2-2; D is perhaps TRBD1 (5 bases). V was clipped by 2 bases and J by 4 bases, with 11 bases between them. From germline, CDR1 is SGHTA and CDR2 FQGTGA. CDR3 length: 15 residues. CDR3 in amino acids: CASSLGASITGELFF. CDR3 DNA: TGTGCCAGCAGCTTAGGGGCGTCGATCACCGGGGAGCTGTTTTTT. Complete variable domain (other parts from reference TRBV7-3 and TRBJ2-2): GAGVSQTPSNKVTEKGKYVELRCDPISGHTALYWYRQSLGQGPEFLIYFQGTGAADDSGLPNDRFFAVRPEGSVSTLKIQRTERGDSAVYLCASSLGASITGELFFGEGSRLTVL.

This chain uses TRBV3-1 (or the pseudogene TRBV3-2) with TRBJ1-3; D call uncertain. The CDR3 loop spans 13 amino acids. CDR1 and CDR2 from the germline V gene are LGHDT and YNNKEL (reference sequence). The V end was cut by 3 bases, the J end by 1 base, with 4 bases between. The CDR3 protein is CASSHGSGNTIYF. The CDR3 DNA sequence: TGTGCCAGCAGCCACGGGTCTGGAAACACCATATATTTT.

The chain carries TRBV19 and TRBJ1-5; the match to TRBD1 covers 9 bases. Looked up from germline, CDR1 is LNHDA and CDR2 is SQIVND (reference sequence). V dropped 11 bases and J dropped 2; count of bases not matched to a gene: 13. This CDR3 has 16 residues. The CDR3 DNA reads TGTGCCTGTGGGGGACAGGGTGGCGGGGGCAATCAGCCCCAGCATTTT. Residues: CACGGQGGGGNQPQHF.

The chain combines TRBV6-6 with TRBJ2-5; TRBD2 matches at 12 bases. The trim removed 1 base at V and 4 bases at J, leaving 4 bases unmatched. This CDR3 spans 16 amino acids. Germline CDR1 reads MNHNY; CDR2 reads SVGAGI (reference sequence). The CDR3 DNA is TGTGCCAGCAGTTACTATGCGGGACTAGCGGGAGAGACCCAGTACTTC. Translating gives CASSYYAGLAGETQYF.